This T cell receptor beta chain derives from a study of blood T cell repertoires in COVID-19. The germline CDR1 and CDR2 sequences are MNHEY and SMNVEV (reference sequence). This CDR3 has 15 residues. Trimming removed 7 bases from V and 8 bases from J; junction bases left unmatched: 11. TCRdb's table, derived via immunoSEQ multiplex PCR, lists solely in-frame clones and lacks some. The sample has some 250,000 clones, approximately 91% seen once. This chain connects TRBV27 to TRBJ2-1, with 10 bases aligning to TRBD2. What was sequenced was PBMCs or T cells enriched from blood (not recorded which). The sequence derives from a woman between 40 and 55 years old with acute COVID-19. DNA of the CDR3: TGTGCCAGCAAAGAAACTAGCGGGATTTGGCATGAGCAGTTCTTC. This translates into CASKETSGIWHEQFF.